This entry features one T cell receptor beta chain sequence. This clonotype was detected a few times. The clone's antigen remains unknown. Base qualities were left out, and no much larger clone turns up one base away. The entry originates in a study of response to subunit inactivated influenza vaccine (dated by TCRdb to between 2018 and 2020). With respect to the entire study: Deep quantitative T cell receptor repertoire profiling was used in the study to track responses to a trivalent subunit inactivated influenza vaccine. Broader findings and caveats from the paper: It was suggested by the authors that each seasonal influenza vaccination may recruit only a limited number of new T cells.

To prepare the library, RT-PCR was applied. TCRdb names Illumina HiSeq 2500 as the instrument used. TCRdb cleaned the public reads at Q25 with fastp, built clones with MiXCR and kept in-frame beta chains. All rows with the same CDR3 protein become a single entry with the most common DNA and genes. The sample includes roughly 700,000 distinct CDR3 sequences, with about 15% observed a single time. The leading ten clones occupy around 10% of the sample. From cysteine to phenylalanine, the CDR3 is 13 amino acids long. Left in the record is the CDR3 DNA by itself, 39 bases read in frame from the first base. V is clipped by 2 bases and J by 4 bases, and the sequence between their germline boundaries is 9 bases long. The germline V gene sets CDR1 to MNHNS and CDR2 to SASEGT.

The sequencing used PBMCs from blood, collected roughly 13 days after vaccination. This receptor was taken from a man aged 45-65 years who received an inactivated influenza vaccine. Donor details come from another sample of the same person, matched by shared clones. Recombination joined TRBV6-1 with TRBJ2-7; the D gene is unclear. The CDR3 region: CASSESPSYEQYF. The DNA is as follows: TGTGCCAGCAGTGAAAGTCCGTCTTACGAGCAGTACTTC.